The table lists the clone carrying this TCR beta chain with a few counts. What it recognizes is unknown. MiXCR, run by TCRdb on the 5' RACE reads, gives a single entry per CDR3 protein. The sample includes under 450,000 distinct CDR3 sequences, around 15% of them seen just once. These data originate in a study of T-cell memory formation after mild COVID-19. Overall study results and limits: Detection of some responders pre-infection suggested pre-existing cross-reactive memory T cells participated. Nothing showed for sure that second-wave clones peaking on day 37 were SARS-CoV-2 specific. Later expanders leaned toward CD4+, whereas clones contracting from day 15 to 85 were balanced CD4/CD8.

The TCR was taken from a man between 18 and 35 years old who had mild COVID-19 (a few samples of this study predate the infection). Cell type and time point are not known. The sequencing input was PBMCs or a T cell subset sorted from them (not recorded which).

The CDR3 coding sequence is TGTGCCACCAGCAGAGATGTGGGGGAAGAGACCCAGTACTTC. Amino acids: CATSRDVGEETQYF. This sequence joins TRBV15 and TRBJ2-5, with D perhaps being TRBD1 or TRBD2 (5 bases each). The CDR3 runs to 14 residues. V was shortened by 0 bases and J by 3 bases, with 8 bases between the two germline ends. Germline V gene lookup returns CDR1 LNHNV and CDR2 YYDKDF (reference sequence). The full variable domain, with the rest looked up from reference TRBV15 and TRBJ2-5, is DAMVIQNPRYQVTQFGKPVTLSCSQTLNHNVMYWYQQKSSQAPKLLFHYYDKDFNNEADTPDNFQSRRPNTSFCFLDIRSPGLGDTAMYLCATSRDVGEETQYFGPGTRLLVL.